What follows are 5 T cell receptor beta chains derived from one specimen sequenced in a study of response to subunit inactivated influenza vaccine. TCRdb recomputed calls from the RT-PCR reads with MiXCR, one row per CDR3 protein. The repertoire holds about 570,000 distinct CDR3 sequences, with 11% as singletons. The sample was also reused in another study, on T cells expressing NK-cell markers. This second study notes: In generating TCR beta cDNA, 5'RACE template switching with UMIs was used.

Sequencing used PBMCs from blood, obtained on the day of vaccination. The receptors originated from a man over 45 who received an inactivated influenza vaccine.

Only a few counts were recorded for this clonotype. The chain uses TRBV10-3 and TRBJ2-7; a weak D match, TRBD2 (5 bases). Trimming removed 10 bases from V and 2 bases from J, with 12 bases in between. The CDR3 spans 12 residues. The germline V gene encodes CDR1 ENHRY and CDR2 SYGVKD. CDR3 loop: CATMDGTYEQYF. The CDR3, as DNA: TGTGCCACCATGGACGGGACCTACGAGCAGTACTTC.

This clonotype was counted a few times. CDR3 residues: CSARVLNQETQYF. The CDR3 coding sequence is TGCAGTGCTAGAGTGTTGAACCAAGAGACCCAGTACTTC. This rearrangement joins TRBV20-1 to TRBJ2-5; no clear D gene. Trimming cost V 1 base and J 0 bases, with 6 bases left between them. The CDR3 contains 13 residues. Germline assignment: CDR1 DFQATT and CDR2 SNEGSKA (reference sequence).

The chain employs TRBV5-6 and TRBJ2-7, with 12 bases fitting TRBD2. This CDR3 contains 16 residues. Germline values: CDR1 SGHDT, CDR2 YYEEEE. J lost 0 bases, V lost 4 bases, and 5 bases had no gene match. In DNA form, the CDR3 reads TGTGCCAGCAGCCCGGGACTAGCGGGTAACTCCTACGAGCAGTACTTC. Its protein product is CASSPGLAGNSYEQYF.

In its sample, this clonotype was seen a few times. The V and J genes are TRBV4-3 and TRBJ2-4; weak D call: TRBD1 (5 bases). Germline V gives CDR1 LGHNA, CDR2 YSLEER. Between the trimmed V and J ends, which lost 4 bases and 10 bases, there was a span of 14 bases. The CDR3 loop spans 13 amino acids. This CDR3 is CASSRTQGEIQYF. Written as DNA, the CDR3 is TGCGCCAGCAGCCGGACCCAGGGTGAGATTCAGTACTTC.

This clonotype was seen more than once but under ten times. This chain joins TRBV20-1 and TRBJ1-2; TRBD1 is a possible D gene (6 bases). V was trimmed by 3 bases and J by 7 bases, leaving 15 bases between them. The CDR3 is made up of 13 amino acids. Germline V CDR1 and CDR2: DFQATT, SNEGSKA (reference sequence). CDR3 region: CSARVLQGRGYTF. The CDR3 region has the DNA TGCAGTGCTAGGGTTCTACAGGGACGTGGCTACACCTTC.